The entry below describes one TCR beta chain. Its antigen is unknown. This sample was taken from a study of T cell repertoires in ileal Crohn's disease. Method: immunoSEQ multiplex PCR; TCRdb's copy keeps in-frame clones and lacks some. The sample has about 5,400 clones, about 81% seen once. The time point was: inflamed ileum from the surgical specimen. CDR1 is SGHVS and CDR2 is FQNEAQ in the germline V gene. The V and J ends lost 5 bases and 6 bases, in that order; junction bases with no gene match: 7. The CDR3 has 14 amino acids. Broader study findings: Compared with CD4 T cells, sorted CD8 cells carried more expanded clones.

This TCR derives from an adult with Crohn's disease. Source material: ileal tissue. V usage is TRBV7-8 and J usage is TRBJ2-1, with 7 bases aligning to TRBD1. CDR3 sequence: CASSPGTARNEQFF. The DNA of the CDR3 is TGTGCCAGCAGCCCCGGGACAGCCCGCAATGAGCAGTTCTTC.